This T cell receptor beta chain came from a study of CD8+CD57+ T cells in acquired aplastic anemia. Background on the study: 3.2 ug was the average amount of DNA from sorted CD4+ and CD8+ cells.

The V gene's germline CDR1 is DFQATT and CDR2 SNEGSKA (reference sequence). The CDR3 is 11 amino acids. A remark on this clonotype: Its antigen is not identified.

Study results and caveats: Patients were compared with controls for CD8+ Simpson's diversity, and no significant difference emerged.

CDR3 and TCR beta VDJ profiling relied on genomic DNA as the template. TCRdb ran MiXCR on the reads and lists one entry per CDR3 protein. The data contain 200,000 to 250,000 distinct CDR3 sequences, 61% of them singletons. The clonotype originates from a human donor in good health. The genes are TRBV20-1 and TRBJ1-4, with D tentatively TRBD1 (5 bases). Source material: sorted CD4+, CD8+, or CD8+CD57+ T cells (not recorded which) from PBMCs. CDR3 region: CSMDRGEKLFF. The CDR3 DNA is TGCAGCATGGACCGGGGGGAAAAACTGTTTTTT.